Below are 28 T cell receptor beta chains sequenced from a single sample in a study of blood T cells in healthy people across ages. PCR was performed a second time for roughly 7 to 11 cycles using a sample-barcoded 5' primer and a J-beta primer mix. Via MiXCR, TCRdb re-called the 5' RACE reads, giving one row per CDR3 protein. The top ten hold around 22% of the sample, which has roughly 800,000 distinct CDR3 sequences, over 45% seen once. The sequenced sample consisted of blood. Receptor source: a man aged 25-45 years in good health.

This clonotype was counted only a few times. V gene TRBV28 combines with J gene TRBJ2-6, with a possible D match to TRBD2 (5 bases). CDR3 length: 13 residues. V was cut by 8 bases and J by 4 bases, with 9 bases left in between. Germline loops: CDR1 MDHEN, CDR2 SYDVKM. CDR3 residues: CASRGGGANVLTF. Written as DNA, the CDR3 is TGTGCCAGCCGGGGTGGAGGGGCCAACGTCCTGACTTTC.

The CDR3 sequence: CASSLGEGNRQYF. DNA of the CDR3: TGCGCCAGCAGCTTGGGAGAGGGTAATCGCCAGTACTTC. The chain recombines TRBV5-1 with TRBJ2-7; a possible D gene is TRBD2 (5 bases). The germline V and J ends were trimmed by 0 bases and 10 bases, with 14 bases remaining between them. The CDR3 spans 13 residues. In germline, CDR1 is SGHRS, CDR2 YFSETQ. Based on the CDR3 plus reference TRBV5-1 and TRBJ2-7, the full variable domain is KAGVTQTPRYLIKTRGQQVTLSCSPISGHRSVSWYQQTPGQGLQFLFEYFSETQRNKGNFPGRFSGRQFSNSRSEMNVSTLELGDSALYLCASSLGEGNRQYFGPGTRLTVT.

The rearrangement links TRBV20-1 to TRBJ1-4; D is unresolved. CDR1 DFQATT and CDR2 SNEGSKA come from the germline V gene (reference sequence). Between the trimmed V and J ends, which lost 5 bases and 8 bases, there was a span of 15 bases. The CDR3 has 13 residues. The CDR3 DNA reads as TGCAGTGCTGCCTCCCAGGAACACGAAAAACTGTTTTTT. Amino acid sequence: CSAASQEHEKLFF.

The chain couples TRBV12-3 or TRBV12-4 to TRBJ1-6; D is perhaps TRBD1 (6 bases). The CDR3 totals 10 residues. Trimming took off 6 bases at V and 16 bases at J, with 10 bases between the two ends. CDR3 loop: CASSGQRLHF. The CDR3 coding sequence is TGTGCCAGCAGCGGACAGAGACTCCACTTT.

This chain joins TRBV21-1 and TRBJ2-1. TRBV21-1 is a pseudogene locus. The CDR3 covers 13 residues. As DNA, the CDR3 is TGTGCCACCGCCGGGAGCTCCTACAATGAGCAGTTCTTC. Translating it yields CATAGSSYNEQFF.

On this clonotype itself: This may be a read error, as it is one base from a much larger clone. The CDR3 DNA follows: TGCAGTGCGCTAGCACGGACAGATACGCAGTATTTT. Encoded protein: CSALARTDTQYF. The V and J genes are TRBV20-1 and TRBJ2-3; D possibly corresponds to TRBD2 (5 bases). The CDR3 spans 12 residues. In germline, CDR1 is DFQATT, CDR2 SNEGSKA (reference sequence). V shed 6 bases and J shed 3 bases, with 10 bases lying between them.

The rearrangement joins TRBV29-1 to TRBJ2-4; 7 bases line up with TRBD2. Germline trimming cut 1 base from V and 13 bases from J; bases unmatched to any gene: 19. Germline V gene sequence: CDR1 SQVTM, CDR2 ANQGSEA. The length of the CDR3 is 16 residues. CDR3 amino acids: CSVEAERHLYRGEQYF. The DNA for the CDR3 is TGCAGCGTTGAAGCGGAACGACACCTATACCGGGGGGAGCAGTACTTC.

J is TRBJ2-7 and V is TRBV25-1; a possible D gene is TRBD1 (6 bases). Germline V gene lookup returns CDR1 MGHDK and CDR2 SYGVNS. This CDR3 is built from 14 residues. Deletions cut 6 bases from V and 4 bases from J, with 16 bases between. Here the CDR3 DNA reads TGTGCCAGCAGAGGGACACTTCCTCAGTACGAGCAGTACTTC. It translates to CASRGTLPQYEQYF.

The chain is built from TRBV2 and TRBJ1-6; TRBD1 matches at 7 bases. Germline values: CDR1 SNHLY, CDR2 FYNNEI. CDR3 size: 14 residues. V lost 8 bases, J lost 5 bases, and 6 bases stayed unmatched. The CDR3 protein is CASERDSNNSPLHF. The CDR3 coding sequence is TGTGCCAGCGAGCGGGACAGTAATAATTCACCCCTCCACTTT.

The V call is TRBV7-2, the J call TRBJ2-1; maybe TRBD1 (5 bases). The CDR3 length is 16 residues. V was cut by 6 bases and J by 0 bases, with 15 bases left in between. Germline CDR1 is SGHTA and CDR2 is FQGNSA. The CDR3 protein is CASSYSQVRSYNEQFF. CDR3 nucleotide sequence: TGTGCCAGCAGTTACTCACAGGTCCGCTCCTACAATGAGCAGTTCTTC.

The chain is built from TRBV20-1 and TRBJ2-1; maybe TRBD2 (5 bases). With 6 bases removed from V and 9 bases from J, the gap between germline ends came to 12 bases. The CDR3 runs 11 residues. The germline CDR1 and CDR2 sequences are DFQATT and SNEGSKA (reference sequence). CDR3 sequence: CSAVTSGEQFF. In DNA form, the CDR3 reads TGCAGTGCGGTTACGAGCGGTGAGCAGTTCTTC.

The chain has TRBV7-9 and TRBJ2-7; 14 bases fit TRBD2. Germline CDR1 SEHNR, CDR2 FQNEAQ (reference sequence). The CDR3 runs to 16 residues. V was pared by 5 bases and J by 4 bases, with 7 bases of the junction left unmatched. CDR3: CASSPEGLAGVYEQYF. CDR3 sequence (DNA): TGTGCCAGCAGCCCGGAGGGACTAGCGGGAGTTTACGAGCAGTACTTC.

Only a few counts were recorded for this clonotype. V usage is TRBV20-1 and J usage is TRBJ2-5, with 10 bases lining up with TRBD2. The V gene's germline CDR1 is DFQATT and CDR2 SNEGSKA (reference sequence). The junction had 8 bases not matched to a gene; V was cut back by 6 bases and J by 1 base. CDR3 size: 15 residues. The CDR3 here is CSAGAAGGRQETQYF. The CDR3 nucleotides read TGCAGTGCGGGTGCAGCGGGGGGGCGCCAAGAGACCCAGTACTTC.

The chain links TRBV28 to TRBJ1-1, with 9 bases lining up with TRBD1. CDR1 is MDHEN and CDR2 is SYDVKM in the germline V gene. The CDR3 runs to 15 residues. V lost 5 bases, J lost 4 bases, and 8 bases stayed unmatched. This chain's CDR3 is CASSRGQGGGTEAFF. The CDR3 nucleotides read TGTGCCAGCAGTCGGGGACAGGGAGGGGGCACTGAAGCTTTCTTT. The full variable domain, in which reference TRBV28 and TRBJ1-1 provide the parts outside the CDR3, is DVKVTQSSRYLVKRTGEKVFLECVQDMDHENMFWYRQDPGLGLRLIYFSYDVKMKEKGDIPEGYSVSREKKERFSLILESASTNQTSMYLCASSRGQGGGTEAFFGQGTRLTVV.

This clonotype was seen a handful of times. The V and J genes are TRBV21-1 and TRBJ1-2; TRBD1 was called by the table and not checked on the DNA. TRBV21-1 is a pseudogene segment. CDR3 length equals 14 residues. The CDR3 protein is CASRYSRGLAGYTF. The CDR3 DNA sequence: TGTGCCAGCAGGTACAGCAGGGGTTTGGCTGGCTACACCTTC.

The J gene is TRBJ2-7, the V gene TRBV10-3; D might be TRBD2 (6 bases). Looked up from germline, CDR1 is ENHRY and CDR2 is SYGVKD. Trimming took off 6 bases at V and 0 bases at J, with 12 bases between the two ends. The CDR3 is made up of 14 amino acids. The CDR3 DNA sequence: TGTGCCATCAGGGTAGCGGAAAGCTCCTACGAGCAGTACTTC. It translates to CAIRVAESSYEQYF.

The chain joins TRBV29-1 to TRBJ2-5; 10 nucleotides agree with TRBD1. This CDR3 contains 13 residues. V shed 7 bases and J 4 bases; nucleotides not matched to a gene: 6. The germline V gene encodes CDR1 SQVTM and CDR2 ANQGSEA. The CDR3 loop reads CSGRGTGVETQYF. In nucleotides, the CDR3 is TGCAGCGGTCGCGGGACAGGGGTAGAGACCCAGTACTTC.

This clonotype was found a few times. This sequence joins TRBV5-6 and TRBJ2-5; 7 bases line up with TRBD1. V lost 4 bases to trimming and J lost 2 bases; unmatched junction nucleotides: 11. The CDR3 covers 16 residues. CDR1 and CDR2 from the germline V gene are SGHDT and YYEEEE. DNA for the CDR3: TGTGCCAGCAGCCTGTTGACAGGGCAAAGGCAAGAGACCCAGTACTTC. Its protein is CASSLLTGQRQETQYF. Supplemented by reference TRBV5-6 and TRBJ2-5, the full variable domain reads DAGVTQSPTHLIKTRGQQVTLRCSPKSGHDTVSWYQQALGQGPQFIFQYYEEEERQRGNFPDRFSGHQFPNYSSELNVNALLLGDSALYLCASSLLTGQRQETQYFGPGTRLLVL.

The V and J genes are TRBV28 and TRBJ2-3; no definite D call. Germline values: CDR1 MDHEN, CDR2 SYDVKM. Trimming stripped 5 bases from V and 2 bases from J, with 8 bases between. This CDR3 contains 13 residues. The chain's CDR3 is CASSNTFTDTQYF. CDR3 bases: TGTGCCAGCAGTAATACCTTCACAGATACGCAGTATTTT. The full variable domain, with the rest looked up from reference TRBV28 and TRBJ2-3, is DVKVTQSSRYLVKRTGEKVFLECVQDMDHENMFWYRQDPGLGLRLIYFSYDVKMKEKGDIPEGYSVSREKKERFSLILESASTNQTSMYLCASSNTFTDTQYFGPGTRLTVL.

This clonotype showed up just a few times. This chain uses TRBV4-3 with TRBJ2-5; D call uncertain. V lost 2 bases and J lost 2, with 15 bases in between. The germline CDR1 and CDR2 sequences are LGHNA and YSLEER. CDR3 size: 16 residues. CDR3 region: CASSQQWTVQQETQYF. DNA for the CDR3: TGCGCCAGCAGCCAACAATGGACGGTCCAACAAGAGACCCAGTACTTC.

This clonotype came up once. The junction departs from germline at one end; a sequencing error may be responsible. This chain uses TRBV20-1 with TRBJ2-3; D ambiguous. The CDR3 covers 11 residues. Germline CDR1 and CDR2: DFQATT and SNEGSKA (reference sequence). The CDR3 nucleotides are TGCAGTGTTAGAGACACAGATACGCAGTATTTT. Residues: CSVRDTDTQYF.

The rearrangement links TRBV11-1 to TRBJ2-4; TRBD2 matches 14 bases. Per the germline V gene, CDR1 is SGHAT and CDR2 is FQDESV (reference sequence). J lost 13 bases, V lost 5 bases, and 10 bases had no gene match. The CDR3 consists of 15 residues. The CDR3 here is CASSPTGLAGALQYF. CDR3 nucleotide sequence: TGTGCCAGCAGCCCCACGGGACTAGCGGGGGCCTTACAGTACTTC. The complete variable domain, with remaining parts taken from reference TRBV11-1 and TRBJ2-4, reads EAEVAQSPRYKITEKSQAVAFWCDPISGHATLYWYRQILGQGPELLVQFQDESVVDDSQLPKDRFSAERLKGVDSTLKIQPAELGDSAMYLCASSPTGLAGALQYFGAGTRLSVL.

The V gene is TRBV29-1, the J gene TRBJ2-7; 7 bases match TRBD2. The germline CDR1 and CDR2 sequences are SQVTM and ANQGSEA. The CDR3 runs to 12 residues. J lost 1 base, V lost 6 bases, and 3 bases had no gene match. CDR3 sequence reads: CSVRRESYEQYF. For the CDR3, the DNA is TGCAGCGTGAGGCGGGAGTCCTACGAGCAGTACTTC.

The rearrangement links TRBV28 to TRBJ2-5; TRBD1 aligns across 7 bases. The last part of the DNA fits TRBJ2-7 better; the J call may be wrong. CDR1 and CDR2 from the germline V gene are MDHEN and SYDVKM. The CDR3 length is 14 residues. The CDR3 sequence: CASSLEDRTYEQYF. DNA of the CDR3: TGTGCCAGCAGTTTAGAGGACAGGACCTACGAGCAGTACTTC.

This clonotype has a single count. V is TRBV7-9 and J is TRBJ2-5, with a possible D match to TRBD1 (5 bases). The V end was cut by 1 base, the J end by 2 bases, with 11 bases between. Germline V gene lookup returns CDR1 SEHNR and CDR2 FQNEAQ (reference sequence). This CDR3 comprises 15 residues. CDR3 sequence: CASSLVQGWQETQYF. Written as DNA, the CDR3 is TGTGCCAGCAGCTTAGTCCAGGGTTGGCAAGAGACCCAGTACTTC.

V is TRBV14 and J is TRBJ1-2, with 7 positions matching TRBD1. The CDR3 is 15 amino acids. With 0 bases clipped from V and 3 bases from J, the junction kept 4 bases outside the gene matches. Per the germline V gene, CDR1 is SGHDN and CDR2 is FVKESK. The CDR3 DNA follows: TGTGCCAGCAGCCAAGACCGACAGGGCGACTATGGCTACACCTTC. It is translated as CASSQDRQGDYGYTF.

The chain carries TRBV15 and TRBJ2-3, with D tentatively TRBD1 (6 bases). The CDR3 consists of 17 residues. Trimming removed 0 bases from V and 2 bases from J, with 15 bases in between. Germline V gene lookup returns CDR1 LNHNV and CDR2 YYDKDF (reference sequence). CDR3 sequence (DNA): TGTGCCACCAGCAGAGAACAGGGTTTCGCCCCCACAGATACGCAGTATTTT. This encodes CATSREQGFAPTDTQYF.

The V gene is TRBV4-1, the J gene TRBJ1-6; D is perhaps TRBD1 (5 bases). This CDR3 contains 15 residues. V lost 1 base and J 3 bases, leaving 7 bases between the germline ends. In germline, CDR1 is MGHRA, CDR2 YSYEKL. The CDR3, as DNA: TGCGCCAGCAGCCAAGGACAGTTCTATAATTCACCCCTCCACTTT. Encoded protein: CASSQGQFYNSPLHF.